This T cell receptor (delta chain) stems from a study of gamma-delta chains in newborns, infants, children. Germline-derived CDR1 and CDR2 are TSWWSYY and QGS. The ends lost 3 bases at V and 0 bases at J; junction bases unmatched: 33. This CDR3 is 25 amino acids long. The sample holds one count of this clone. Just one base apart from a much larger clone, this may be a read error. This sample also contains other DNA sequences that code for the same CDR3. TCRdb re-processed the reads using CATT. Of 5,700 or so delta-chain clones in the sample, approximately 15% were seen once. This TCR was recovered from a child who was a newborn, infant or young child, either healthy, febrile or measles-vaccinated (not recorded which). The gene calls are TRDV1 and TRDJ1; TRDD2 agrees at 8 bases. This sample comprised blood, obtained at baseline. CDR3: CALGDFPLLPKPLLALYTNTDKLIF. For the CDR3, the DNA is TGTGCTCTTGGGGACTTTCCCCTCCTTCCTAAGCCACTACTGGCCCTATACACGAACACCGATAAACTCATCTTT.